This T cell receptor beta chain was sequenced for a study of cytomegalovirus exposure and HLA in healthy donors. Overall study: Some 91 million unique TCRs from HLA-typed donors were held in an early release of data.

With regard to this clone: Antigen unknown.

It was with 60 Vbeta and 13 Jbeta primers that the PCR ran. Here immunoSEQ multiplex PCR was the method, and the copy in TCRdb shows in-frame clones only, minus some. The repertoire holds around 91,000 clones, with 64% as singletons. Notes on the study in general: A later analysis showed HLA-associated TCR beta chains outstripping equally common others in clonal expansion. A missense DCLRE1C variant was associated with V- and J-gene trimming of TCR beta chains in a later analysis, and an independent cohort replicated the association.

Material: PBMCs. The TCR was taken from a man aged 55 to 69 in good health and CMV-seronegative.

For the CDR3, the DNA is TGTGCCAGCATCCTAAGGGGGGGAGATTATACTGAAGCTTTCTTT. Translated, it gives CASILRGGDYTEAFF. The V and J genes are TRBV11-3 and TRBJ1-1; tentative D call: TRBD1 (6 bases). CDR1 SGHNT and CDR2 YENEEA come from the germline V gene. The CDR3 contains 15 residues. V lost 7 bases and J lost 5, with 20 bases in between.